Below, 17 T cell receptor beta chains from the same sample are listed, as sequenced in a study of CD8 T cells in ankylosing spondylitis. TCRdb re-called the 5' RACE reads through MiXCR, storing one row per CDR3 protein. The sample has about 36,000 distinct CDR3 sequences; 4.5% to 6% are singletons. Sequencing input: blood, either unsorted or a sorted T cell fraction (not recorded which). All receptors come from a male donor with ankylosing spondylitis or in good health (not recorded which).

In its sample, this clonotype was seen many times. The J gene is TRBJ2-1, the V gene TRBV4-2; the D call may be TRBD1 or TRBD2 (5 bases each). The V gene lost 8 bases and the J gene lost 2 bases, with 10 bases spanning the gap. This CDR3 region has 13 residues. Germline V gene lookup returns CDR1 LGHNA and CDR2 YNFKEQ. The CDR3 DNA reads TGTGCCAGCGCTTTGGGGGCCTACAATGAGCAGTTCTTC. Translating gives CASALGAYNEQFF.

V and J are TRBV12-3 or TRBV12-4 and TRBJ2-2; 8 nucleotides line up with TRBD2. Germline trimming cut 5 bases from V and 6 bases from J; bases unmatched to any gene: 11. The CDR3 has 16 amino acids. In DNA, the CDR3 is TGTGCCAGCAGTCCGACCGGGAGGGCGGTTGCCGGGGAGCTGTTTTTT. Translation gives CASSPTGRAVAGELFF.

This clonotype was counted at least ten times. The rearrangement links TRBV29-1 to TRBJ2-2, with D maybe TRBD2 (6 bases). There are 13 residues in the CDR3. The germline V gene has CDR1 SQVTM and CDR2 ANQGSEA. Trimming shortened V by 3 bases and J by 1 base, and 6 bases separated the two germline ends. The CDR3 protein is CSVEGLNTGELFF. CDR3 DNA: TGCAGCGTTGAGGGACTGAACACCGGGGAGCTGTTTTTT.

This clonotype was picked up many times. The junction differs from germline at one of its ends, possibly a read error. The genes are TRBV7-2 and TRBJ2-1; TRBD2 might be the D (5 bases). The CDR3 spans 12 residues. In germline, CDR1 is SGHTA, CDR2 FQGNSA. The CDR3 DNA sequence: TGTGCCAGCAGCTTAACTCGGGGTGGGATCTCCTTC. Translated: CASSLTRGGISF.

The sample holds many counts of this clonotype. V and J are TRBV5-8 and TRBJ2-4; 9 bases are shared with TRBD1. The V and J ends lost 3 bases and 3 bases, in that order; junction bases with no gene match: 4. Germline CDR1 and CDR2: SGHTS and YDEGEE. This CDR3 has 15 amino acids. The CDR3 coding sequence is TGTGCCAGCAGCTCCGGACAGGGGTACAAAAACATTCAGTACTTC. This sequence encodes CASSSGQGYKNIQYF.

This clonotype was seen at least ten times. The chain is built from TRBV18 and TRBJ2-1; D is tentatively TRBD1 or TRBD2 (5 bases each). From germline, CDR1 is KGHSH and CDR2 LQKENI. There are 19 residues in the CDR3. V was pared by 1 base and J by 0 bases, with 19 bases between. The CDR3 spells CASSPLKGRPASSYNEQFF. The CDR3 DNA reads TGTGCCAGCTCACCACTGAAGGGACGCCCTGCTAGCTCCTACAATGAGCAGTTCTTC.

This clonotype was seen many times. The chain joins TRBV24-1 to TRBJ2-2; TRBD1 agrees at 7 bases. CDR3 length equals 17 residues. V gave up 0 bases and J gave up 7 bases; unmatched junction bases: 10. CDR1 is KGHDR and CDR2 is SFDVKD in the germline V gene. The CDR3 spells CATSDLSDREKFGELFF. The CDR3, as DNA: TGTGCCACCAGTGATTTGTCAGACAGGGAGAAATTCGGGGAGCTGTTTTTT.

V and J are TRBV6-4 and TRBJ2-1, with unresolved D. The V gene's germline CDR1 is MRHNA and CDR2 SNTAGT. Trimming pared 0 bases from V and 0 bases from J, leaving 9 bases between. The CDR3 has 16 residues. For the CDR3, the DNA is TGTGCCAGCAGTGACTCAGGATTGAGCTCCTACAATGAGCAGTTCTTC. Encoded protein: CASSDSGLSSYNEQFF.

This clonotype was counted ten times or more. The J gene is TRBJ1-1, the V gene TRBV29-1; D might be TRBD1 (5 bases). The germline gives CDR1 SQVTM, CDR2 ANQGSEA. CDR3 length: 13 residues. Trimming removed 3 bases from V and 0 bases from J, with 8 bases in between. The CDR3: CSVEYRLNTEAFF. The CDR3 nucleotides are TGCAGCGTTGAGTACAGGTTGAACACTGAAGCTTTCTTT.

This clonotype was seen many times. This chain joins TRBV7-8 and TRBJ1-1; D call uncertain. V was trimmed by 1 base and J by 7 bases, leaving 13 bases between them. CDR3 length: 14 residues. Germline CDR1 SGHVS, CDR2 FQNEAQ. The CDR3 nucleotides read TGTGCCAGCAGCTTAGAGTTTGACGGCATTGAAGCTTTCTTT. This gives the protein CASSLEFDGIEAFF.

At least ten counts were recorded for this clonotype. The chain employs TRBV29-1 and TRBJ1-1; no clear D. This CDR3 has 16 residues. V was trimmed by 1 base and J by 0 bases, leaving 15 bases between them. CDR1 is SQVTM, CDR2 ANQGSEA, per germline. CDR3 sequence: CSVEGSRGSVNTEAFF. In nucleotides, the CDR3 is TGCAGCGTTGAAGGAAGTCGGGGATCGGTGAACACTGAAGCTTTCTTT. Drawing the rest from reference TRBV29-1 and TRBJ1-1, the complete variable domain is SAVISQKPSRDICQRGTSLTIQCQVDSQVTMMFWYRQQPGQSLTLIATANQGSEATYESGFVIDKFPISRPNLTFSTLTVSNMSPEDSSIYLCSVEGSRGSVNTEAFFGQGTRLTVV.

Ten or more counts support this clonotype. The chain uses TRBV27 and TRBJ2-1; TRBD2 agrees at 13 bases. The CDR3 is 16 residues long. Germline assignment: CDR1 MNHEY and CDR2 SMNVEV (reference sequence). Trimming cost V 4 bases and J 4 bases; bases outside gene matches: 4. The CDR3 loop is CASSWGLAGTYNEQFF. The CDR3 nucleotides are TGTGCCAGCAGTTGGGGACTAGCGGGGACATACAATGAGCAGTTCTTC.

The chain uses TRBV19 and TRBJ2-6; no definite D call. CDR3 size: 12 residues. The V end lost 10 bases, the J end lost 1 base, and 5 bases lay between the germline ends. The germline V gene encodes CDR1 LNHDA and CDR2 SQIVND (reference sequence). The CDR3 is CATLSGANVLTF. The DNA for the CDR3 is TGTGCCACCCTATCTGGGGCCAACGTCCTGACTTTC.

Of note for this clonotype: Just one base apart from a much larger clone, this may be a read error. The chain links TRBV9 to TRBJ2-7, with a tentative D call TRBD1 (6 bases). Looked up from germline, CDR1 is SGDLS and CDR2 is YYNGEE. This CDR3 is 14 amino acids long. The CDR3 coding sequence is TGTGCCAGCAGCGTACGGGACACCTACTACAAGCAGTACTTC. Protein sequence: CASSVRDTYYKQYF.

This clonotype was counted ten times or more. The chain couples TRBV4-1 to TRBJ2-7, with TRBD2 matching 9 bases. The CDR3 spans 16 residues. V dropped 4 bases and J dropped 3; count of bases not matched to a gene: 10. CDR1 and CDR2 (germline): MGHRA, YSYEKL. CDR3 sequence: CASSPLTGSGSYEQYF. CDR3 nucleotides: TGCGCCAGCAGCCCTCTTACGGGTAGCGGGAGCTACGAGCAGTACTTC.

This clonotype came up many times. The V and J genes are TRBV12-3 or TRBV12-4 and TRBJ2-1, with 8 bases fitting TRBD1. V trimming: 5 bases; J trimming: 6 bases; junction bases outside the gene matches: 3. The CDR3 has 13 amino acids. In DNA, the CDR3 is TGTGCCAGCAGTGGAGACAGGGGCAATGAGCAGTTCTTC. It translates to CASSGDRGNEQFF.

The rearrangement joins TRBV7-2 to TRBJ2-1, with TRBD1 as a possible D gene (6 bases). The V gene lost 5 bases and the J gene lost 0 bases, with 8 bases spanning the gap. The CDR3 contains 14 residues. Germline V gives CDR1 SGHTA, CDR2 FQGNSA. CDR3 nucleotides: TGTGCCAGCAGCGGGGGCAGCTCCTACAATGAGCAGTTCTTC. Translation: CASSGGSSYNEQFF.